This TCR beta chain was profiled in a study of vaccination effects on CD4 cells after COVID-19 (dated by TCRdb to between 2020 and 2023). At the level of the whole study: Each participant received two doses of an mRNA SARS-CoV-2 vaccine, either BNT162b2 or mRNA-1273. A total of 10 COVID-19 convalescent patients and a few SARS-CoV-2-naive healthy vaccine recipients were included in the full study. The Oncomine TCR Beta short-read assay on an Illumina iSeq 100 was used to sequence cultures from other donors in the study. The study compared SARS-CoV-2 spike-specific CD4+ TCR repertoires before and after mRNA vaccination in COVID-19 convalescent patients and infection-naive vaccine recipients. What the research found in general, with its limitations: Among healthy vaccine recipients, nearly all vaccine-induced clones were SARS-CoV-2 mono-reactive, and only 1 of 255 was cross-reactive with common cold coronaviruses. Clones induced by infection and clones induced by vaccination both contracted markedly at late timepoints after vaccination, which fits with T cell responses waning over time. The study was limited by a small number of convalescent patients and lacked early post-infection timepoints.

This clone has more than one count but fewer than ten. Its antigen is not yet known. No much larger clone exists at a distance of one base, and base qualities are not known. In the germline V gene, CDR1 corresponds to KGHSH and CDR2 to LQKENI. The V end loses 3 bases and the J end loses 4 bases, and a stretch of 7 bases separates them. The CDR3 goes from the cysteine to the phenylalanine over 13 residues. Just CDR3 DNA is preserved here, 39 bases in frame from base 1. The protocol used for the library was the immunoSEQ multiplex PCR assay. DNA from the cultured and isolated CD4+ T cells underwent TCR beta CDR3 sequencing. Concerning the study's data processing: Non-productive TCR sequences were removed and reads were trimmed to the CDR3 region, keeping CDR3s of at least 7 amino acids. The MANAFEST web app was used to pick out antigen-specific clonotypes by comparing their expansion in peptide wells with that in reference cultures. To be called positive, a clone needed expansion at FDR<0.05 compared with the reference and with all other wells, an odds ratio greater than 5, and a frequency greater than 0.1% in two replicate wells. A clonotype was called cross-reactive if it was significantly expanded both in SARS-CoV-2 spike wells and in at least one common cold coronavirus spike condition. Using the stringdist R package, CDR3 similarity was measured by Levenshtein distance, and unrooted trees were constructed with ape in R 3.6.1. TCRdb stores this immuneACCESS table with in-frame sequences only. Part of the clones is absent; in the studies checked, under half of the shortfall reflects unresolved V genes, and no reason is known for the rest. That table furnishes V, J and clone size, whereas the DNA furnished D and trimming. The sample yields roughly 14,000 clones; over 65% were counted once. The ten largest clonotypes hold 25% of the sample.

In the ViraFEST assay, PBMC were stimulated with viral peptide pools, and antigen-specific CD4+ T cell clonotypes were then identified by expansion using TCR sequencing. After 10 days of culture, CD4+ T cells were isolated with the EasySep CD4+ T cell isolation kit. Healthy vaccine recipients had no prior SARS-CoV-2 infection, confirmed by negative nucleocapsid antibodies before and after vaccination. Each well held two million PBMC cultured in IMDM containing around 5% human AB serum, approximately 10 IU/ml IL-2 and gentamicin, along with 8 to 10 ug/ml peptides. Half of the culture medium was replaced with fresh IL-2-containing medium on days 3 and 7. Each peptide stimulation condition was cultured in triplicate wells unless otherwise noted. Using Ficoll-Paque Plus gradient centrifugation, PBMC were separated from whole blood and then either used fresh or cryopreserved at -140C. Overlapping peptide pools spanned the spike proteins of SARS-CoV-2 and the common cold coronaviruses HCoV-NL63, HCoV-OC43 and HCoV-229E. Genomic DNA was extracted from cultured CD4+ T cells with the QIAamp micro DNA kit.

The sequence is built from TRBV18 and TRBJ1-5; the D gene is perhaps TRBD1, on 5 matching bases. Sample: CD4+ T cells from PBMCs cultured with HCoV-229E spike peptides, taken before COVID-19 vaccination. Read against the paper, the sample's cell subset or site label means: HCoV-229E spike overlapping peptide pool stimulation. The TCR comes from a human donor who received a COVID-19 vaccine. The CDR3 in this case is CASSPGANQPQHF. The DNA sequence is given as TGTGCCAGCTCACCTGGGGCTAATCAGCCCCAGCATTTT.